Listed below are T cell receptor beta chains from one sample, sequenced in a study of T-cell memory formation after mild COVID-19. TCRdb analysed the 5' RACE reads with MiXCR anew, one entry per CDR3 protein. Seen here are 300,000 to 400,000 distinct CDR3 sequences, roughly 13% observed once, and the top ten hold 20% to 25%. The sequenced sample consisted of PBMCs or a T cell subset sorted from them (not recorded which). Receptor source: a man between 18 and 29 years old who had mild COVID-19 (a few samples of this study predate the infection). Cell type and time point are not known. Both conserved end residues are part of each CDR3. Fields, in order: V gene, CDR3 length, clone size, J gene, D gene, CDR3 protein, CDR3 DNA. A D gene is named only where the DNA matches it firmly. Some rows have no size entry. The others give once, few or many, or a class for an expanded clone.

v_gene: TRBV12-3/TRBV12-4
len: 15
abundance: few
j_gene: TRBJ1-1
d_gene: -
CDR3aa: CASSLEMTGLTEAFF
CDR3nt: TGTGCCAGCAGTCTCGAGATGACAGGATTGACTGAAGCTTTCTTT

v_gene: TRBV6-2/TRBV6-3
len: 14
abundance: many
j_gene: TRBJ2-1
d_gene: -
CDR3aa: CASSYSKRYNEQFF
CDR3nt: TGTGCCAGCAGTTACTCGAAGCGGTACAATGAGCAGTTCTTC

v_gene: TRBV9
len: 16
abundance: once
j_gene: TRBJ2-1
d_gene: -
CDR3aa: CASSVASGARYNEQFF
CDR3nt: TGTGCCAGCAGCGTAGCCTCGGGGGCGCGCTACAATGAGCAGTTCTTC

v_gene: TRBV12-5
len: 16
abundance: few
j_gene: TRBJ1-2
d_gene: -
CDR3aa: CASGLGPRVGAVRCTF
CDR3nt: TGTGCTAGTGGTTTGGGCCCCCGGGTCGGGGCAGTAAGATGCACCTTC

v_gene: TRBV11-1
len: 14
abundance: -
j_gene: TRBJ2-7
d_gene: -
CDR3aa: CASSSQEGRYEQYF
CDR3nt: TGTGCCAGCAGCTCGCAGGAGGGCCGATACGAGCAGTACTTC

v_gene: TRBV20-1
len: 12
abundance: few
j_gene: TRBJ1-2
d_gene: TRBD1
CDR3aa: CSARAGGYGYTF
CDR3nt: TGCAGTGCTAGGGCAGGGGGCTATGGCTACACCTTC

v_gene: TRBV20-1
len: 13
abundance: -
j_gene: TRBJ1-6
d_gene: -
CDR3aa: CSASGQNNSPLHF
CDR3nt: TGCAGTGCCAGCGGACAGAATAATTCACCCCTCCACTTT

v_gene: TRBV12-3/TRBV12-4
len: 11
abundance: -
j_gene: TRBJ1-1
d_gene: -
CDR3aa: CASSFGTPAFF
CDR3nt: TGTGCCAGCAGTTTCGGGACACCAGCTTTCTTT

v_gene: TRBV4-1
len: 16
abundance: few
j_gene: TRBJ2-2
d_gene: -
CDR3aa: CASSHAAVTGTGELFF
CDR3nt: TGCGCCAGCAGCCATGCCGCGGTTACGGGCACCGGGGAGCTGTTTTTT

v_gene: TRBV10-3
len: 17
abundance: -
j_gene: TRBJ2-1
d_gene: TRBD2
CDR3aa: CAISAGSGGVYVNEQFF
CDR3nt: TGTGCCATCAGTGCAGGTAGCGGGGGGGTCTATGTGAATGAGCAGTTCTTC

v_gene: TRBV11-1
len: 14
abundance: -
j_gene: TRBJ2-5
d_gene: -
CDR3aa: CASSSLLIQETQYF
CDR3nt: TGTGCCAGCAGCTCATTACTTATTCAAGAGACCCAGTACTTC

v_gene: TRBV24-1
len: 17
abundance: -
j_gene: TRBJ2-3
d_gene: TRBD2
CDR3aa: CATSDHRTSGSTDTQYF
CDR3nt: TGTGCCACCAGTGATCACCGGACTAGCGGCAGCACAGATACGCAGTATTTT

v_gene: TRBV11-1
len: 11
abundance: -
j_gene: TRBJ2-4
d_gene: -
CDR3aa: CASSTGPFQYF
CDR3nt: TGTGCCAGCAGCACCGGACCTTTTCAGTACTTC

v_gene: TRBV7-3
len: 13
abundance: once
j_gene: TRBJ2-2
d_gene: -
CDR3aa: CASSAEPTGELFF
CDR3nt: TGTGCCAGCAGCGCGGAACCAACCGGGGAGCTGTTTTTT

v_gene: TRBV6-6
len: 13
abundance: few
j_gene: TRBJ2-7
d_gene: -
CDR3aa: CASRPDYLHEQYF
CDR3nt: TGTGCCAGCAGACCTGACTACCTCCACGAGCAGTACTTC

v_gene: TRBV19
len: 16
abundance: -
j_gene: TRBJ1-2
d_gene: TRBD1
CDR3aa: CASSIVPRAGGRGYTF
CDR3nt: TGTGCCAGTAGTATAGTCCCCCGGGCAGGGGGAAGAGGCTACACCTTC

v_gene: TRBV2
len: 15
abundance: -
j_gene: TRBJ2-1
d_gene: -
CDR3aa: CASSAGTSSYHEQFF
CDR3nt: TGTGCCAGCAGTGCCGGGACAAGCTCCTACCATGAGCAGTTCTTC

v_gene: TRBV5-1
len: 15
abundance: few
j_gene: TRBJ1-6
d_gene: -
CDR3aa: CASSLERQGHSPLHF
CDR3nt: TGCGCCAGCAGCTTGGAGCGGCAGGGCCATTCACCCCTCCACTTT